This T cell receptor beta chain was sequenced in a study of control samples from healthy donors and cancer patients (dated by TCRdb to the early 2020s). This clone was seen only once. Its cognate antigen has yet to be identified. No qualities accompany the bases; no much larger clone lies one base away. The library was obtained by the immunoSEQ multiplex PCR assay. TCRdb provides this immuneACCESS table in a form limited to in-frame rearrangements. Some clones are lacking; in checked studies, under half of them reflect an unresolved V gene, and why the rest are absent is not known. This sample gives 70,000 to 100,000 clones in total; 85% to 90% of them show up just once. The ten top clones hold about 7.4% of the sample. V and J lose 5 bases and 11 bases, and a span of 13 bases separates them. The germline V gene (reference sequence) sets CDR1 to MNHEY and CDR2 to SMNVEV. The CDR3, from cysteine to phenylalanine, totals 12 residues. Solely the CDR3 DNA is kept, with 36 bases framed from the first base.

The V gene is TRBV27 and the J gene is TRBJ1-5; TRBD1 is perhaps the D gene, given 5 matching bases. The sample was blood. This sequence originates from a woman in her fifties or sixties in good health. The DNA sequence reads TGTGCCAGCAGTCCTGCAGAGGGGACCCAGCATTTT. Translated, this is CASSPAEGTQHF.